Following are 20 T cell receptor beta chains from one sample sequenced in a study of neurological immune-mediated disorders. One entry per CDR3 protein results from TCRdb running MiXCR on the 5' RACE reads. The data contain 15,000 to 20,000 distinct CDR3 sequences, 27% of them singletons. The sample comprised PBMCs. Receptor source: a middle-aged man with HTLV-1-associated myelopathy (HAM/TSP).

The chain has TRBV10-3 and TRBJ1-4; the match to TRBD1 covers 10 bases. J lost 6 bases, V lost 8 bases, and 3 bases had no gene match. Germline V gene data show CDR1 as ENHRY and CDR2 as SYGVKD. This CDR3 has 13 amino acids. The CDR3 DNA reads as TGTGCCATCCGGGACAGGGGAGATGAAAAACTGTTTTTT. Protein: CAIRDRGDEKLFF.

The chain links TRBV18 to TRBJ2-7; TRBD1 might be the D (6 bases). V gave up 3 bases and J gave up 2 bases, with 11 bases separating them. CDR3 length: 14 amino acids. Germline lookup yields CDR1 KGHSH and CDR2 LQKENI. The CDR3 here is CASSPVTGPYEQYF. The CDR3 DNA follows: TGTGCCAGCTCACCGGTGACAGGTCCCTACGAGCAGTACTTC.

This clonotype was observed a handful of times. The chain uses TRBV15 and TRBJ1-5; D is uncertain. This CDR3 is built from 14 residues. The ends were cut back, 0 bases at V and 7 bases at J, with 10 bases in the middle. Germline-derived CDR1 and CDR2 are LNHNV and YYDKDF (reference sequence). CDR3 residues: CATSRDPVGQPQHF. The CDR3 DNA reads as TGTGCCACCAGCAGAGATCCTGTGGGACAGCCCCAGCATTTT.

This clonotype was detected many times. In nucleotides, the CDR3 is TGCAGTGCCCGACACCGTGGAGCGGGGGGGCTAAGGGAGCTGTTTTTT. This encodes CSARHRGAGGLRELFF. The genes are TRBV20-1 and TRBJ2-2; 10 nucleotides agree with TRBD2. The V segment lost 6 bases and the J segment 9 bases; nucleotides outside the gene matches: 16. Germline V CDR1 and CDR2: DFQATT, SNEGSKA (reference sequence). CDR3 size: 16 residues.

CDR3 amino acids: CASSLKLAGGETQYF. The CDR3 DNA follows: TGTGCCAGCAGCTTGAAATTAGCGGGAGGAGAGACCCAGTACTTC. The rearrangement joins TRBV5-4 to TRBJ2-5; 10 nucleotides match TRBD2. CDR1 is SGHNT and CDR2 is YYREEE in the germline V gene (reference sequence). The CDR3 runs to 15 residues. V gave up 1 base and J gave up 4 bases; unmatched junction bases: 4.

J is TRBJ1-1 and V is TRBV25-1; D unresolved. Trimming took off 5 bases at V and 3 bases at J, with 16 bases between the two ends. Per germline, CDR1 MGHDK and CDR2 SYGVNS. The CDR3 runs to 15 residues. In DNA form, the CDR3 reads TGTGCCAGCAGTCCAACCTCTATATGGGACACTGAAGCTTTCTTT. The encoded protein is CASSPTSIWDTEAFF. The full variable domain, completed using reference TRBV25-1 and TRBJ1-1, is EADIYQTPRYLVIGTGKKITLECSQTMGHDKMYWYQQDPGMELHLIHYSYGVNSTEKGDLSSESTVSRIRTEHFPLTLESARPSHTSQYLCASSPTSIWDTEAFFGQGTRLTVV.

The chain couples TRBV11-3 to TRBJ2-3, with D unresolved. The CDR3 is made up of 13 amino acids. Germline V gene sequence: CDR1 SGHNT, CDR2 YENEEA. The V and J ends lost 5 bases and 4 bases respectively, with 10 bases between them. Written as DNA, the CDR3 is TGTGCCAGCAGCCCCGCGGCCCCAGATACGCAGTATTTT. Translated: CASSPAAPDTQYF.

By sample share, this clonotype is medium-sized. The chain employs TRBV29-1 and TRBJ2-7; unclear D gene. Germline lookup yields CDR1 SQVTM and CDR2 ANQGSEA. V was trimmed by 3 bases and J by 2 bases, leaving 11 bases between them. This CDR3 has 13 amino acids. Here the CDR3 reads CSVEGGETYEQYF. Here the CDR3 DNA reads TGCAGCGTTGAGGGTGGCGAAACCTACGAGCAGTACTTC.

This clonotype appeared many times. The CDR3 reads CASRTREGSTDTQYF. The CDR3 bases are TGTGCCAGCAGGACCAGGGAGGGTAGCACAGATACGCAGTATTTT. The chain couples TRBV7-9 to TRBJ2-3, with 7 bases matching TRBD2. This CDR3 comprises 15 residues. The J segment lost 0 bases and the V segment lost 6 bases, leaving 6 bases of the junction unmatched. Germline-derived CDR1 and CDR2 are SEHNR and FQNEAQ (reference sequence).

At least ten counts were recorded for this clonotype. The chain recombines TRBV5-1 with TRBJ2-7, with 7 bases that match TRBD1. CDR1 is SGHRS, CDR2 YFSETQ, per germline. V was pared by 0 bases and J by 4 bases, with 7 bases of the junction left unmatched. There are 15 residues in the CDR3. This CDR3 is CASSLGTGSIYEQYF. The CDR3 nucleotides read TGCGCCAGCAGCTTGGGGACAGGTTCAATTTACGAGCAGTACTTC.

The chain carries TRBV10-3 and TRBJ1-1; 7 bases agree with TRBD1. The CDR3 length is 14 residues. In germline, CDR1 is ENHRY, CDR2 SYGVKD. V gave up 0 bases and J gave up 10 bases; unmatched junction bases: 8. The CDR3 DNA is TGTGCCATCAGTGAGTCGACAGGGAGGGATGTAGCTTTCTTT. Its protein is CAISESTGRDVAFF.

This clonotype was seen a handful of times. The CDR3, as DNA: TGTGCCAGCAGCTTCGGGACAGGGGGCTGGAATCAGCCCCAGCATTTT. It encodes CASSFGTGGWNQPQHF. The chain joins TRBV7-2 to TRBJ1-5; 12 bases match TRBD1. V gave up 3 bases and J gave up 4 bases; unmatched junction bases: 4. Per germline, CDR1 SGHTA and CDR2 FQGNSA. The CDR3 length is 16 residues.

V gene TRBV3-1 combines with J gene TRBJ1-1; no clear D gene. V was pared by 2 bases and J by 1 base, with 5 bases between. The CDR3 spans 13 residues. Germline CDR1 reads LGHDT; CDR2 reads YNNKEL (reference sequence). The CDR3 DNA sequence: TGTGCCAGCAGCCAATGGGGGAACACTGAAGCTTTCTTT. Translation: CASSQWGNTEAFF.

This clonotype showed up just a few times. This rearrangement joins TRBV30 to TRBJ2-2; TRBD1 or TRBD2 may be the D gene (5 bases each). CDR3 length: 14 amino acids. Germline V gene lookup returns CDR1 GTSNPN and CDR2 SVGIG (reference sequence). V was shortened by 2 bases and J by 5 bases, with 12 bases between the two germline ends. The chain's CDR3 is CAWSLGTATGELFF. The CDR3 nucleotides are TGTGCCTGGAGTCTGGGGACGGCGACCGGGGAGCTGTTTTTT.

The V call is TRBV5-1, the J call TRBJ2-3; 9 bases fit TRBD1. Trimming at V came to 7 bases and at J to 0 bases, leaving 6 bases not matched to a gene. CDR3 size: 15 residues. Per the germline V gene, CDR1 is SGHRS and CDR2 is YFSETQ. The CDR3 region is CASSHGQGSTDTQYF. For the CDR3, the DNA is TGCGCCAGCTCCCACGGACAGGGGAGCACAGATACGCAGTATTTT.

By share, this clonotype counts as large (0.1 to 1%). This chain joins TRBV7-9 and TRBJ2-4, with 7 bases aligning to TRBD1. CDR3 length: 13 residues. The germline V gene has CDR1 SEHNR and CDR2 FQNEAQ (reference sequence). V lost 7 bases, J lost 5 bases, and 5 bases stayed unmatched. The CDR3 spells CASIQDRENIQYF. CDR3 nucleotides: TGTGCCAGCATTCAAGACAGGGAAAACATTCAGTACTTC.

This clonotype has more than one count but fewer than ten. The chain couples TRBV18 to TRBJ2-7, with 13 bases aligning to TRBD2. The CDR3 runs to 19 residues. Germline CDR1 is KGHSH and CDR2 is LQKENI. V trimming: 1 base; J trimming: 0 bases; junction bases outside the gene matches: 9. The CDR3 is CASSPRGTSGATISYEQYF. CDR3 DNA sequence: TGTGCCAGCTCACCACGGGGGACTAGCGGGGCTACGATCTCCTACGAGCAGTACTTC.

This clonotype was seen a handful of times. The V gene is TRBV6-5, the J gene TRBJ1-6, with 7 nucleotides matching TRBD1. Losses at the gene ends were 2 bases for V and 8 bases for J; bases not matched to a gene: 9. Germline V gene lookup returns CDR1 MNHEY and CDR2 SVGAGI. The CDR3 is made up of 16 amino acids. CDR3 bases: TGTGCCAGCAGTTACGGACAGGCAGGGATTTATTCACCCCTCCACTTT. As protein: CASSYGQAGIYSPLHF.

The gene calls are TRBV12-3 or TRBV12-4 and TRBJ2-1; D gene uncertain. The CDR3 extends over 16 amino acids. Trimming shortened V by 5 bases and J by 6 bases, and 20 bases separated the two germline ends. This chain's CDR3 is CASSPYSTPPSNEQFF. CDR3 sequence (DNA): TGTGCCAGCAGTCCTTACAGTACTCCCCCCTCCAATGAGCAGTTCTTC.

The rearrangement joins TRBV6-4 to TRBJ1-1; 8 bases match TRBD1. This CDR3 contains 15 residues. Germline-derived CDR1 and CDR2 are MRHNA and SNTAGT. V dropped 0 bases and J dropped 4; count of bases not matched to a gene: 4. The CDR3 sequence: CASSDSNRGTTEAFF. CDR3 nucleotides: TGTGCCAGCAGTGACTCGAACAGGGGGACCACTGAAGCTTTCTTT.